This T cell receptor beta chain derives from a study of glioma-infiltrating T cells after dendritic cell vaccination. Up to 2 ug genomic DNA was used for TCRB CDR3 amplification. Sequencing was performed with immunoSEQ multiplex PCR; in TCRdb, only in-frame clones are kept and a portion is missing. The profile shows about 95,000 clones, under 90% of them singletons. Germline V gene lookup returns CDR1 SGHNT and CDR2 YENEEA. This CDR3 is built from 18 residues. With V trimmed by 5 bases and J by 5 bases, 16 bases remained unmatched. The clonotype comes from a human donor with glioblastoma. The sample in question was blood, obtained before dendritic cell vaccination. This chain joins TRBV11-3 and TRBJ2-5; 11 bases are a match to TRBD2. The CDR3 sequence is CASSPGTLAGGPMETQYF. In DNA form, the CDR3 reads TGTGCCAGCAGCCCGGGAACCTTAGCGGGAGGGCCAATGGAGACCCAGTACTTC.